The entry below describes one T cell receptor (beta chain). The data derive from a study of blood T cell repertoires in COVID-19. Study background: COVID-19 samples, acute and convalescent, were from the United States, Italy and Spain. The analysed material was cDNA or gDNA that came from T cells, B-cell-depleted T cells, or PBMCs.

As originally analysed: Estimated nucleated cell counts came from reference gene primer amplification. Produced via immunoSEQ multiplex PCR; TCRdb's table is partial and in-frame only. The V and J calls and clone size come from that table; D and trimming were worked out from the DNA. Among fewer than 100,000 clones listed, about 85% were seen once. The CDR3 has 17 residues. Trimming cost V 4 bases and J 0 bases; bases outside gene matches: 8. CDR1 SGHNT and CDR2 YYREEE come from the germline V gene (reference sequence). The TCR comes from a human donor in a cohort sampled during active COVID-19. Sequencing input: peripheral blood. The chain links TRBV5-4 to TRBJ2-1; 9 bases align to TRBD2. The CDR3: CASSRSGGESSYNEQFF. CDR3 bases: TGTGCCAGCAGCCGTAGCGGGGGCGAAAGCTCCTACAATGAGCAGTTCTTC.